Included here is one T cell receptor beta chain sequence, with context. Its antigen is still unknown. The sample belongs to a study of cytomegalovirus exposure and HLA in healthy donors. PCR involved 60 Vbeta and 13 Jbeta primers. Profiled with immunoSEQ multiplex PCR; TCRdb holds only in-frame clones, not every one. The sample lists fewer than 150,000 clones; 70% to 80% were seen once. Study-level results: Reportedly, a later analysis found an Asian-associated ancestry cluster had fewer N-insertions than the roughly 700-donor mean. The study labeled approximately 150 TCR beta chains cytomegalovirus-associated.

V was trimmed by 3 bases and J by 3 bases, leaving 5 bases between them. This CDR3 has 12 residues. Germline lookup yields CDR1 LGHNT and CDR2 FRNRAP. Healthy donors of bone marrow made up the group. This sequence was found in a woman aged 40-49 years in good health and CMV-seropositive. Sequencing was carried out using PBMCs. This chain links TRBV12-5 with TRBJ1-1; no clear D. DNA of the CDR3: TGTGCTAGTGGTTTTCGCGACACTGAAGCTTTCTTT. Protein sequence: CASGFRDTEAFF.